What follows describes a single T cell receptor beta chain. Its antigen is as yet unknown. This CDR3 comprises 16 residues. V was clipped by 4 bases and J by 2 bases; unmatched bases: 7. Germline V gives CDR1 LGHNA, CDR2 YSLEER. The sample belongs to a study of graft-versus-host responses after intestinal transplantation. Study-wide background: Once they had received anti-thymocyte globulin induction, all recipients took tacrolimus and steroids for about three years.

Graft tissue processing released intraepithelial and lamina propria lymphocytes. The method was immunoSEQ multiplex PCR; TCRdb's version includes in-frame clones alone and lacks a portion of them. This table holds 22,000 or so clones, around 81% found once. Findings of the study overall: Some patients had graft-donor T cell macrochimerism, and their allografts showed high graft-versus-host to host-versus-graft clonal ratios.

This TCR was recovered from a human patient who received an intestinal transplant, so some T cells may come from the graft donor. This specimen was ileum tissue, taken 12 days after intestinal transplant. The chain couples TRBV4-3 to TRBJ2-3, with TRBD2 identical over 9 bases. CDR3 DNA: TGCGCCAGCAGCCCCCGTCTAGCGGGAACCACAGATACGCAGTATTTT. As protein: CASSPRLAGTTDTQYF.